This T cell receptor (beta chain) was captured in a study of sequential checkpoint blockade in melanoma (dated by TCRdb to the late 2010s). In terms of the full investigation: Using 1:1 randomization, the trial assigned patients either to first-line nivolumab followed by ipilimumab (arm A) or to ipilimumab followed by nivolumab (arm B). Both trial sequences were followed by maintenance nivolumab. Overall study results and their limits: The model for predicting response that combines TCR metrics with mutation burden needs to be validated in larger, independent patient cohorts.

In light of the paper, this sample's treatment or condition label describes: randomized to nivolumab then ipilimumab (arm A) or the reverse (arm B). None of the trial patients had been given prior DNA-damaging chemotherapy. Live CD3+CD8+ cells negative for CD19 and CD56 were sorted from thawed PBMCs on a FACS Aria II flow cytometer. CheckMate 064, a randomized, open-label phase II trial of sequential checkpoint blockade, was the source of the samples, all of which came from patients with melanoma. Peripheral blood mononuclear cells were collected by leukapheresis, purified with Ficoll-Paque, and frozen in human serum with approximately 9.4% DMSO. Immediately after sorting, the purity of sorted blood CD3+CD8+ cells was verified to be >98%, after which DNA was extracted. Of note for this clone: Its antigen remains undetermined. No much larger clone exists at a distance of one base, and base qualities are not known.

Via the germline V gene (reference sequence), CDR1 is SGHNT and CDR2 YYREEE. From V the trimming removes 0 bases and from J it removes 0 bases, while the gene matches leave 1 base of the junction unaccounted for. Including the terminal cysteine and phenylalanine, the CDR3 comprises 15 residues. Only the CDR3 part of the read is kept: 45 bases, read in frame from the first base. TCRbeta CDR3 regions were immunosequenced from genomic DNA with the immunoSEQ Assay. Prior to high-throughput sequencing, genomic DNA was amplified by bias-controlled multiplex PCR. As for the original processing: To quantify the absolute abundance of each unique TCRbeta CDR3 region, the sequences were collapsed and filtered. Clonality, defined as 1 minus Pielou's evenness, was calculated using only productive rearrangements. A previously published method was used to identify clones with significantly greater frequencies in on-treatment samples than in baseline samples. Drawn from immuneACCESS, this table holds only the in-frame rearrangements with V and J called that TCRdb kept. Clones are partly lost; checked studies trace under half to an unresolved V gene and leave the rest unexplained. That table is the source of V, J and clone size, and D and trimming were worked out from the DNA. Within this sample are 17,000 or so clones, with 70% of them counted one time only. Roughly 10% of the sample comes from the top ten.

The receptor was derived from a human donor with melanoma. The receptor chain draws on TRBV5-4 and TRBJ2-7; 9 central nucleotides agree with TRBD1. Sequencing was performed on CD8+ T cells sorted from blood (inferred from file names), taken from a patient given nivolumab and ipilimumab in sequence. CDR3 protein: CASSLDRGPSYEQYF. The sequenced DNA is TGTGCCAGCAGCTTGGACAGGGGGCCCTCCTACGAGCAGTACTTC.